This TCR beta chain was identified during a study of Ad26.COV2.S vaccination and SARS-CoV-2 variants. Study-wide background: Donor had been placed in the Ad26.COV2.S arm of the COV1001 trial.

Only in-frame clones appear in the TCRdb table, and some are missing; sequencing was by immunoSEQ multiplex PCR. The profile shows roughly 390,000 clones, 80% to 90% of them singletons. Treatment reported: some 19 received Ad26.COV2.S at low or high dose, single or two shots; about 5 received placebo; per-sample allocation not given. Collection of the samples took place on day 63 after the first injection of vaccine or placebo. The germline V gene encodes CDR1 LGHNA and CDR2 YSLEER. The ends were cut back, 0 bases at V and 9 bases at J, with 9 bases in the middle. The CDR3 contains 13 residues. The chain uses TRBV4-3 and TRBJ2-1, with D tentatively TRBD1 (5 bases). This sequence originates from a person aged 18-60 years who received the Ad26.COV2.S COVID-19 vaccine or a placebo. This material consisted of peripheral blood, taken in a trial of Ad26.COV2.S vaccine versus placebo. CDR3 amino acids: CASSQEVRGEQFF. The CDR3 nucleotides read TGCGCCAGCAGCCAAGAAGTTAGGGGTGAGCAGTTCTTC.